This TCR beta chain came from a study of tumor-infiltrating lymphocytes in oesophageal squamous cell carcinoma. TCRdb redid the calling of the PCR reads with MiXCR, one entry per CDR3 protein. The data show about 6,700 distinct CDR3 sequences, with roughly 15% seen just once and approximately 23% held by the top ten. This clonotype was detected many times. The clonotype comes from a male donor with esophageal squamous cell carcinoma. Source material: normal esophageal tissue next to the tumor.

CDR3 in amino acids: CASSATGGLNTIYF. Written as DNA, the CDR3 is TGTGCCAGCAGCGCTACAGGGGGCCTGAACACCATATATTTT. V usage is TRBV6-1 and J usage is TRBJ1-3, with 9 bases matching TRBD1. The CDR3 consists of 14 residues. The germline V gene encodes CDR1 MNHNS and CDR2 SASEGT. V dropped 6 bases and J dropped 7; count of bases not matched to a gene: 7.